Only a few counts were recorded for the clone carrying this T cell receptor (beta chain). This sample was included in a study of memory CD4+ T cells and cytomegalovirus serostatus. Single viable CD3+CD4+CD8-CD45RO+ cells were sorted as the memory CD4+ T cells. This CDR3 spans 16 amino acids. V was pared by 1 base and J by 7 bases, with 17 bases between. The germline V gene encodes CDR1 SGHRS and CDR2 YFSETQ. Measured with immunoSEQ multiplex PCR; TCRdb has only the in-frame clones, and not every one. The sample lists approximately 44,000 clones, less than 85% occurring once. Source material: memory CD4+ T cells from blood. This TCR came from an adult in good health and CMV-seronegative. This chain connects TRBV5-1 to TRBJ1-4, with D possibly TRBD1 on 6 matching bases. CDR3 loop: CASSLLVQGGGEKLFF. In nucleotides, the CDR3 is TGCGCCAGCAGCTTGTTAGTCCAGGGAGGGGGTGAAAAACTGTTTTTT.